This entry lists 4 T cell receptor beta chains sequenced from one sample in a study of T cells in localized non-small cell lung cancer. Clones were sequenced by immunoSEQ multiplex PCR, and TCRdb holds only the in-frame ones, with some missing. The profile shows around 36,000 clones, about four fifths of them singletons. Material: peripheral blood mononuclear cells, obtained before any cancer treatment. These receptors were obtained from a male donor older than 55 with stage II lung adenocarcinoma.

The genes are TRBV28 and TRBJ1-1; no clear D. V shed 8 bases and J shed 0 bases, with 13 bases lying between them. CDR1 is MDHEN, CDR2 SYDVKM, per germline. The CDR3 totals 14 residues. CDR3 amino acids: CASSPGSMNTEAFF. CDR3 nucleotides: TGTGCCAGCTCCCCTGGCAGCATGAACACTGAAGCTTTCTTT.

The chain employs TRBV5-5 and TRBJ1-1; D gene unclear. The length of the CDR3 is 13 residues. Per germline, CDR1 SGHKS and CDR2 YYEKEE (reference sequence). The V and J ends lost 2 bases and 1 base respectively, with 6 bases between them. The CDR3 DNA follows: TGTGCCAGCAGCTTCCGGGGGAACACTGAAGCTTTCTTT. It yields the protein CASSFRGNTEAFF.

Worth noting for this clone: The junction departs from germline at one end; a sequencing error may be responsible. The chain links TRBV29-1 to TRBJ2-3, with TRBD1 as a possible D gene (5 bases). This CDR3 contains 12 residues. Germline loops: CDR1 SQVTM, CDR2 ANQGSEA. This CDR3 is CSVESQDLPSPF. CDR3 nucleotide sequence: TGCAGCGTTGAATCACAGGACCTCCCAAGCCCCTTT.

The rearrangement uses TRBV6-1 and TRBJ1-1; D ambiguous. Germline assignment: CDR1 MNHNS and CDR2 SASEGT. The CDR3 covers 12 residues. The germline V and J ends were trimmed by 7 bases and 1 base, with 7 bases remaining between them. CDR3 residues: CASNFGNTEAFF. The CDR3 coding sequence is TGTGCCAGCAACTTTGGGAACACTGAAGCTTTCTTT.